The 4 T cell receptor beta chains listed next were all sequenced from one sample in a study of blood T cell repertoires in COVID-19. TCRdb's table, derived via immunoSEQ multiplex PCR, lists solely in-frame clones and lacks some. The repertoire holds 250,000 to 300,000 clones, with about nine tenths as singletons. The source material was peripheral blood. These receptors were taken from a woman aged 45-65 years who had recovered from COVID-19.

The CDR3 spells CASSRGTGGATEAFF. The CDR3, as DNA: TGTGCCAGCTCACGCGGGACAGGGGGTGCCACTGAAGCTTTCTTT. The V call is TRBV18, the J call TRBJ1-1; 11 bases are shared with TRBD1. Germline-derived CDR1 and CDR2 are KGHSH and LQKENI. Trimming took 4 bases from V and 4 from J; bases not matched to a gene: 5. The CDR3 is 15 residues long.

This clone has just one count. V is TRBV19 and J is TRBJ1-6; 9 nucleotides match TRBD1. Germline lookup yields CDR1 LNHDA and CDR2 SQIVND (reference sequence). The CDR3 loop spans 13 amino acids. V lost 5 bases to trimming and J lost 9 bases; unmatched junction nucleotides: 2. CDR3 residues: CASSGQGLSPLHF. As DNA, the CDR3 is TGTGCCAGTAGTGGACAGGGGCTTTCACCCCTCCACTTT.

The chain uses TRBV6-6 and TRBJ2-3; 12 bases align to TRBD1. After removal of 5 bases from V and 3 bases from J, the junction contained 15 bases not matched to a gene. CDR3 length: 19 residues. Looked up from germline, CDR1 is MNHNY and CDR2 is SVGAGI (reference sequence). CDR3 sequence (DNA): TGTGCCAGCAGTGGATCCGGGACAGGGGGCCTACGGGCGACAGATACGCAGTATTTT. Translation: CASSGSGTGGLRATDTQYF.

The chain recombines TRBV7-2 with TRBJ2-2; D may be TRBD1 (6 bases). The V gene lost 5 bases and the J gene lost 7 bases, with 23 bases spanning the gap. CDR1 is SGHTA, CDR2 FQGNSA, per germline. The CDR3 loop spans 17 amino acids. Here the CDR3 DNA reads TGTGCCAGCAGCCTTCAAGCATCCGGGACAATGAGCGGGGAGCTGTTTTTT. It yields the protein CASSLQASGTMSGELFF.